This section outlines one T cell receptor beta chain sequence together with its context. The antigen is not known. Making use of molecular barcodes, quantitative 5'-RACE generated TCR beta libraries. Each CDR3 protein is one row after TCRdb ran MiXCR on the 5' RACE reads. Of hundreds of thousands of distinct CDR3 sequences listed, roughly a quarter are singletons. The sample comes from a study of CD8 T cells in ankylosing spondylitis. Study-level findings and limits: Disease-linked clones were CD8+ and relatively rare in peripheral blood. Significant enrichment of disease-linked clones was reportedly seen in matched ankylosing spondylitis synovial fluid. Typical of ankylosing spondylitis blood, it appeared, was a TCR beta motif of eight highly homologous variants.

CDR1 is DFQATT, CDR2 SNEGSKA, per germline (reference sequence). V was clipped by 1 base and J by 1 base; unmatched bases: 4. The CDR3 covers 15 residues. The chain recombines TRBV20-1 with TRBJ2-3; 8 positions agree with TRBD1. The sample taken for sequencing was blood, either unsorted or a sorted T cell fraction (not recorded which). The TCR was taken from a male donor with ankylosing spondylitis. In DNA, the CDR3 is TGCAGTGCTAGAGCAGGGGGCGACGGCACAGATACGCAGTATTTT. It specifies CSARAGGDGTDTQYF.